This TCR beta chain was sequenced in a study of blood T cell repertoires in COVID-19. This CDR3 is built from 17 residues. V gave up 0 bases and J gave up 7 bases; unmatched junction bases: 9. Germline lookup yields CDR1 MNHEY and CDR2 SVGEGT. The table came from immunoSEQ multiplex PCR; TCRdb's copy has only in-frame clones and leaves some out. The sample comprises around 190,000 clones, about 88% of which are singletons, and 1.5% to 2% rests with the top ten. The sample comprised peripheral blood. V and J are TRBV6-2 or TRBV6-3 and TRBJ2-1; 10 bases match TRBD2. This sequence originates from a man aged 18 to 35 who had recovered from COVID-19. The CDR3 loop is CASSYSSGRAGGNEQFF. The CDR3 nucleotides are TGTGCCAGCAGTTACTCGAGCGGGAGGGCCGGGGGGAATGAGCAGTTCTTC.